This T cell receptor beta chain was captured by sequencing in a study of OX40 agonist ivuxolimab in advanced cancers. Across the whole study: Ivuxolimab, which patients received intravenously every 2 weeks, was dosed at 0.01 to 10 mg/kg. Patients with prior anti-PD-1, anti-PD-L1 or anti-CTLA-4 therapy were eligible; roughly 40% had some.

In germline, CDR1 is SGHKS, CDR2 YYEKEE (reference sequence). The CDR3 runs to 15 residues. The V gene end was trimmed by 0 bases and the J gene end by 0 bases; junction bases not matched to a gene: 2. The data were produced by immunoSEQ multiplex PCR, yet TCRdb's version contains in-frame clones alone and is incomplete. The sample carries approximately 8,800 clones, under 85% recorded once. The V and J genes are TRBV5-5 and TRBJ2-7; TRBD2 matches at 8 bases. This sequence originates from an adult with an advanced solid tumor such as melanoma, head and neck, liver or kidney cancer. Sequenced material: CD4+ or CD8+ T cells sorted from blood, taken in a trial of the OX40 agonist ivuxolimab. This CDR3 reads CASSLASGSSYEQYF. For the CDR3, the DNA is TGTGCCAGCAGCTTGGCGAGCGGGAGCTCCTACGAGCAGTACTTC.